One sample yielded the 15 T cell receptor beta chains listed below, sequenced in a study of STAT5B mutations in CD4+ large granular lymphocyte leukemia. This table comes from immunoSEQ multiplex PCR, and its TCRdb copy is limited to in-frame clones, with some not included. The repertoire holds 20,000 to 25,000 clones, with 74% as singletons. The sample comprised CD4+ T cells from blood buffy coats. The receptors were sampled from a human donor in good health.

This chain links TRBV13 with TRBJ2-3, with a possible D match to TRBD1 (6 bases). The CDR3 runs 16 residues. CDR1 and CDR2 (germline): PRHDT, FYEKMQ (reference sequence). V was clipped by 5 bases and J by 0 bases, with 15 bases between them. CDR3 DNA sequence: TGTGCCAGCAGCCGGCGGACAGAAGAAAGCACAGATACGCAGTATTTT. Protein product: CASSRRTEESTDTQYF. The whole variable domain, filled in from reference TRBV13 and TRBJ2-3, reads AAGVIQSPRHLIKEKRETATLKCYPIPRHDTVYWYQQGPGQDPQFLISFYEKMQSDKGSIPDRFSAQQFSDYHSELNMSSLELGDSALYFCASSRRTEESTDTQYFGPGTRLTVL.

The chain combines TRBV11-2 with TRBJ2-5; possibly TRBD2 for D (5 bases). This CDR3 spans 15 amino acids. From germline, CDR1 is SGHAT and CDR2 FQNNGV. Trimming shortened V by 3 bases and J by 5 bases, and 16 bases separated the two germline ends. CDR3 residues: CASSLNTGMRETQYF. CDR3 DNA sequence: TGTGCCAGCAGCTTGAACACGGGGATGCGCGAGACCCAGTACTTC.

The chain recombines TRBV5-5 with TRBJ2-2; 7 bases are shared with TRBD1. Germline-derived CDR1 and CDR2 are SGHKS and YYEKEE (reference sequence). With 4 bases clipped from V and 6 bases from J, the junction kept 9 bases outside the gene matches. This CDR3 spans 15 amino acids. The CDR3 coding sequence is TGTGCCAGCAGCGTCCGGGACAGAGTCCCCGGGGAGCTGTTTTTT. Translating gives CASSVRDRVPGELFF.

The CDR3 DNA reads as TGTGCCAGCAGCTTGAGCTCCGGGACAGGGGTCGCGTCCGGGGAGCTGTTTTTT. It is translated as CASSLSSGTGVASGELFF. This chain connects TRBV7-2 to TRBJ2-2, with 10 positions matching TRBD1. The length of the CDR3 is 18 residues. Germline V lookup: CDR1 SGHTA, CDR2 FQGNSA. Trimming removed 3 bases from V and 6 bases from J; junction bases left unmatched: 13. The full variable domain, with the rest looked up from reference TRBV7-2 and TRBJ2-2, is GAGVSQSPSNKVTEKGKDVELRCDPISGHTALYWYRQSLGQGLEFLIYFQGNSAPDKSGLPSDRFSAERTGGSVSTLTIQRTQQEDSAVYLCASSLSSGTGVASGELFFGEGSRLTVL.

J is TRBJ2-1 and V is TRBV27; the match to TRBD1 covers 12 bases. CDR1 and CDR2 (germline): MNHEY, SMNVEV (reference sequence). Trimming at V came to 7 bases and at J to 4 bases, leaving 14 bases not matched to a gene. This CDR3 region has 18 residues. The CDR3 is CASTAKPGQGALYNEQFF. The CDR3 coding sequence is TGTGCCAGCACCGCTAAGCCGGGACAGGGGGCTTTGTACAATGAGCAGTTCTTC.

The rearrangement links TRBV7-9 to TRBJ2-3, with a possible D match to TRBD1 (6 bases). V lost 0 bases and J 6 bases, leaving 13 bases between the germline ends. CDR1 is SEHNR, CDR2 FQNEAQ, per germline (reference sequence). The CDR3 spans 15 residues. CDR3 sequence (DNA): TGTGCCAGCAGCTTAGCGACCGCGAGGGGGGATACGCAGTATTTT. Translating gives CASSLATARGDTQYF.

The CDR3 nucleotides read TGTGCCAGCAGCCCCCGGGGGACTGGGGCCAACGTCCTGACTTTC. Translation: CASSPRGTGANVLTF. V is TRBV7-6 and J is TRBJ2-6; D is perhaps TRBD2 (6 bases). Trimming took off 5 bases at V and 2 bases at J, with 10 bases between the two ends. The CDR3 contains 15 residues. CDR1 and CDR2 (germline): SGHVS, FNYEAQ.

This clone was detected only a few times. The chain joins TRBV30 to TRBJ1-5; D not certain. Trimming shortened V by 0 bases and J by 6 bases, and 18 bases separated the two germline ends. The CDR3 loop spans 16 amino acids. Germline loops: CDR1 GTSNPN, CDR2 SVGIG (reference sequence). The CDR3 is CAWSVPGSRSGQPQHF. Here the CDR3 DNA reads TGTGCCTGGAGTGTACCGGGCAGCCGGAGCGGTCAGCCCCAGCATTTT.

The V gene is TRBV10-3, the J gene TRBJ1-1, with 8 bases fitting TRBD1. Germline CDR1 ENHRY, CDR2 SYGVKD. The CDR3 is 15 residues long. V lost 4 bases, J lost 2 bases, and 6 bases stayed unmatched. CDR3 sequence (DNA): TGTGCCATCAGTGCGACCGGGACAGGAAACACTGAAGCTTTCTTT. This codes for CAISATGTGNTEAFF.

The chain carries TRBV30 and TRBJ2-1; D tentatively fits TRBD1 or TRBD2 (6 bases each). Between the trimmed V and J ends, which lost 2 bases and 6 bases, there was a span of 11 bases. Germline V gene sequence: CDR1 GTSNPN, CDR2 SVGIG (reference sequence). The CDR3 covers 13 residues. The CDR3 region is CAWSRGRLNEQFF. CDR3 coding DNA: TGTGCCTGGAGTAGGGGGAGGCTCAATGAGCAGTTCTTC.

The rearrangement uses TRBV30 and TRBJ2-3; D gene uncertain. Trimming took off 0 bases at V and 8 bases at J, with 9 bases between the two ends. The germline gives CDR1 GTSNPN, CDR2 SVGIG (reference sequence). This CDR3 is 12 amino acids long. The CDR3 region has the DNA TGTGCCTGGAGTGTACTTTCAAGTACGCAGTATTTT. This codes for CAWSVLSSTQYF.

The chain combines TRBV7-3 with TRBJ1-5; D might be TRBD1 (5 bases). The CDR3 extends over 15 amino acids. V lost 2 bases and J 4 bases, leaving 12 bases between the germline ends. Looked up from germline, CDR1 is SGHTA and CDR2 is FQGTGA. Here the CDR3 DNA reads TGTGCCAGCAGCTTAGATGGGGGGGTTAATCAGCCCCAGCATTTT. As protein: CASSLDGGVNQPQHF.

The V and J genes are TRBV4-1 and TRBJ2-2, with D possibly TRBD2 on 6 matching bases. Germline-derived CDR1 and CDR2 are MGHRA and YSYEKL. CDR3 size: 15 residues. V was cut by 1 base and J by 7 bases, with 13 bases left in between. As DNA, the CDR3 is TGCGCCAGCAGCCAAGCTGGAGGGAAGGTCGGGGAGCTGTTTTTT. Protein sequence: CASSQAGGKVGELFF.

This chain joins TRBV18 and TRBJ1-4; TRBD1 is a possible D gene (5 bases). The V gene lost 3 bases and the J gene lost 2 bases, with 10 bases spanning the gap. This CDR3 is 15 amino acids long. Germline loops: CDR1 KGHSH, CDR2 LQKENI. The CDR3 coding sequence is TGTGCCAGCTCACCCGGGGACGACACTAATGAAAAACTGTTTTTT. Its protein is CASSPGDDTNEKLFF.

The V call is TRBV19, the J call TRBJ1-2; D is uncertain. The germline CDR1 and CDR2 sequences are LNHDA and SQIVND (reference sequence). Trimming shortened V by 3 bases and J by 4 bases, and 9 bases separated the two germline ends. This CDR3 is built from 13 residues. The CDR3 protein is CASSMGQTYGYTF. CDR3 coding DNA: TGTGCCAGTAGTATGGGCCAGACCTATGGCTACACCTTC.